The clone carrying this T cell receptor beta chain was observed many times. The antigen remains unidentified. This sample is drawn from a study of breast tumors, draining lymph nodes, adjacent tissues. CDR3 length: 15 residues. The germline CDR1 and CDR2 sequences are SGHNT and YENEEA. The junction had 10 bases not matched to a gene; V was cut back by 2 bases and J by 10 bases. Study-level points and caveats: Tumor TCR diversity was below lymph nodes but above nontumor tissue. The data were judged consistent with most tumor T cells coming from lymph node and expanding in tumor.

From the multiplex PCR reads, TCRdb called clonotypes with MiXCR, one entry per CDR3 protein. This table holds about 270,000 distinct CDR3 sequences, 30% to 35% found once. The lymph nodes were axillary draining lymph nodes from breast cancer patients. The J gene is TRBJ2-1, the V gene TRBV11-3; 8 bases are shared with TRBD1. This sequence originates from a female donor with breast cancer. Some clones in this sample may be carry-over from other donors' samples. The specimen sequenced was axillary lymph node tissue. The DNA of the CDR3 is TGTGCCAGCAGCTTATATGGACAGGGATTAACCGAGCAGTTCTTC. It translates to CASSLYGQGLTEQFF.